The 10 T cell receptor beta chains presented below share a single source sample, sequenced in a study of spatial heterogeneity in lung cancer. TCRdb redid the calling of the 5' RACE reads with MiXCR, one entry per CDR3 protein. The table records some 2,100 distinct CDR3 sequences, roughly 19% of them present only once. The time point is: sample taken at primary tumor resection. Sequencing of whole RNA from tumor, nontumor lung or frozen PBMC involved no sorting. Sequenced here: PBMCs, sampled at surgery. Every receptor here comes from a male donor with early-stage non-small cell lung cancer.

This clonotype qualifies as medium-sized. The CDR3 sequence is CASSQMAGLGYNEQFF. CDR3 DNA sequence: TGTGCCAGCAGCCAAATGGCCGGTTTAGGGTACAATGAGCAGTTCTTC. This sequence joins TRBV4-2 and TRBJ2-1; D remains unclear. CDR1 LGHNA and CDR2 YNFKEQ come from the germline V gene. The V and J ends lost 2 bases and 4 bases respectively, with 15 bases between them. This CDR3 contains 16 residues.

The V and J genes are TRBV19 and TRBJ2-7, with a possible D match to TRBD1 (5 bases). Germline values: CDR1 LNHDA, CDR2 SQIVND (reference sequence). The CDR3 is made up of 14 amino acids. V was pared by 6 bases and J by 2 bases, with 14 bases between. The CDR3 DNA follows: TGTGCCAGTAGCCTGACAGAGGCTACCTACGAGCAGTACTTC. Residues: CASSLTEATYEQYF.

By share of the sample, this clonotype is large. The chain carries TRBV7-3 and TRBJ2-2; D possibly uses TRBD1 or TRBD2 (5 bases each). Between the trimmed V and J ends, which lost 8 bases and 5 bases, there was a span of 9 bases. This CDR3 comprises 12 residues. In germline, CDR1 is SGHTA, CDR2 FQGTGA. As DNA, the CDR3 is TGTGCCAGCGGTTGGGGGACCGGGGAGCTGTTTTTT. Translating it yields CASGWGTGELFF.

This clonotype was picked up many times. Here the CDR3 reads CASSLMGGLLGEAGANVLTF. The CDR3, as DNA: TGTGCCAGCAGCTTGATGGGGGGTTTATTAGGAGAAGCTGGGGCCAACGTCCTGACTTTC. The V gene is TRBV5-4, the J gene TRBJ2-6; possible D gene TRBD2, 6 bases. Germline CDR1 and CDR2: SGHNT and YYREEE (reference sequence). Deletions cut 1 base from V and 2 bases from J, with 22 bases between. This CDR3 spans 20 amino acids.

In this sample, this clonotype turned up a few times. V gene TRBV24-1 combines with J gene TRBJ2-7, with 7 bases matching TRBD2. The CDR3 is 15 residues long. V lost 3 bases and J lost 3; bases outside the gene matches: 7. Germline CDR1 KGHDR, CDR2 SFDVKD. In DNA, the CDR3 is TGTGCCACCAGTGATCGGGCTAGCGGATTCTACGAGCAGTACTTC. Amino acid sequence: CATSDRASGFYEQYF.

The chain recombines TRBV11-2 with TRBJ2-1; D is possibly TRBD2 (7 bases). Germline CDR1 and CDR2: SGHAT and FQNNGV. The ends were cut back, 1 base at V and 10 bases at J, with 14 bases in the middle. The CDR3 covers 14 residues. The CDR3 sequence: CASSLATGGREQFF. The CDR3, as DNA: TGTGCCAGCAGCTTAGCGACGGGGGGCAGGGAGCAGTTCTTC.

By share of the sample, this clonotype is medium-sized (0.01 to 0.1%). V gene TRBV7-3 combines with J gene TRBJ2-1; 7 positions match TRBD2. The V and J ends lost 5 bases and 10 bases, in that order; junction bases with no gene match: 17. The CDR3 runs to 16 residues. Germline values: CDR1 SGHTA, CDR2 FQGTGA. The CDR3 nucleotides are TGTGCCAGCAGCCCGCCGACTAGCACCATACAATGGGAGCAGTTCTTC. This encodes CASSPPTSTIQWEQFF.

The chain combines TRBV4-1 with TRBJ2-3; perhaps D is TRBD1 or TRBD2 (5 bases each). The CDR3 has 16 amino acids. Trimming left V 0 bases short and J 6 bases short, with 16 bases between. Looked up from germline, CDR1 is MGHRA and CDR2 is YSYEKL. CDR3 nucleotide sequence: TGCGCCAGCAGCCAAGAGAGGGGTACACCGGATGATACGCAGTATTTT. This gives the protein CASSQERGTPDDTQYF.

This clonotype was counted ten times or more. The chain employs TRBV21-1 and TRBJ1-5; TRBD1 was called by the table and not checked on the DNA. TRBV21-1 is a documented pseudogene. CDR3 length: 15 residues. CDR3: CASSKASGGREPQHF. CDR3 nucleotide sequence: TGTGCCAGCAGCAAAGCATCAGGGGGTCGGGAGCCCCAGCATTTT.

The gene calls are TRBV4-3 and TRBJ2-1; 9 bases line up with TRBD2. With 0 bases clipped from V and 8 bases from J, the junction kept 5 bases outside the gene matches. Germline CDR1 and CDR2: LGHNA and YSLEER. The CDR3 contains 15 residues. DNA for the CDR3: TGCGCCAGCAGCCAAGACTTAGCGGGAGTCTATGAGCAGTTCTTC. Translated: CASSQDLAGVYEQFF.